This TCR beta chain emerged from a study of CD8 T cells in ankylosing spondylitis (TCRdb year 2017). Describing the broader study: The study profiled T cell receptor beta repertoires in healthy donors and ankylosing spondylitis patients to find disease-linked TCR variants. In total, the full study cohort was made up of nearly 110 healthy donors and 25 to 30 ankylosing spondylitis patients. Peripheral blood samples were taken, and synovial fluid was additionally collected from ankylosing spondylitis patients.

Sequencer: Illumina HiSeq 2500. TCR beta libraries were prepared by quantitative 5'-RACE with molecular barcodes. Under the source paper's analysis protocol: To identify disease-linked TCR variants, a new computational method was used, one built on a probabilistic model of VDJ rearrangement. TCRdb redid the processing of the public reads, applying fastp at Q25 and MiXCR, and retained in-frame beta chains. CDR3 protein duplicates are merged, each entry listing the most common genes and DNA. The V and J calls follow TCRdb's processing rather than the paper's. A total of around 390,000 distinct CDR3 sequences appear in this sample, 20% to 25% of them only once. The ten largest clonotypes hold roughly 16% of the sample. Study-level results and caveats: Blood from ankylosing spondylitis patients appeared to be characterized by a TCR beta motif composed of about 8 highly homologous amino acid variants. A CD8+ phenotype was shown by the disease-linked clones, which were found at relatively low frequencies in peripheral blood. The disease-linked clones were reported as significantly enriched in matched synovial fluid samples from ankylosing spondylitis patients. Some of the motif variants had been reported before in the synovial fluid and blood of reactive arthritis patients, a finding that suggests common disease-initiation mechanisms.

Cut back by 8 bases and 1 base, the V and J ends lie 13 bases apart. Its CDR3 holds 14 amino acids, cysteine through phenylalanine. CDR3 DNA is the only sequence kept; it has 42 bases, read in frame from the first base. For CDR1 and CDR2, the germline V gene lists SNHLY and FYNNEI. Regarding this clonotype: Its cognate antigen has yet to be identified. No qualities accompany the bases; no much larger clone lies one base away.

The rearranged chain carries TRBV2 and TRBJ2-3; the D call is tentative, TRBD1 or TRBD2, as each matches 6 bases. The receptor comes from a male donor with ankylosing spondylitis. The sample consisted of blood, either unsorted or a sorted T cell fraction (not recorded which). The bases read TGTGCCAGCGGGGGCCAGCGGGGCACAGATACGCAGTATTTT. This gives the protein CASGGQRGTDTQYF.